Here is one T cell receptor (beta chain) with its context. As originally analysed: It was from reference gene primer amplification that nucleated cell counts were estimated. This table comes from immunoSEQ multiplex PCR, and its TCRdb copy is limited to in-frame clones, with some not included. From that table come the V and J calls and clone size; the DNA was used to work out D and trimming. The sample lists over 110,000 clones; approximately 88% were seen once. This CDR3 comprises 17 residues. Germline trimming cut 3 bases from V and 4 bases from J; bases unmatched to any gene: 15. In germline, CDR1 is KGHSH, CDR2 LQKENI. The sample comes from a study of blood T cell repertoires in COVID-19. At the level of the study: The study drew acute and convalescent COVID-19 samples from the United States, Italy and Spain. T cells, B-cell-depleted T cells, or PBMCs provided the cDNA or gDNA that served as material.

V gene TRBV18 combines with J gene TRBJ2-7, with 7 bases matching TRBD1. The clonotype comes from a human donor in a cohort sampled during active COVID-19. The sequenced sample consisted of peripheral blood. The CDR3 DNA reads as TGTGCCAGCTCACCCGGGTATGAGGAACAGGGGATGTACGAGCAGTACTTC. Protein: CASSPGYEEQGMYEQYF.